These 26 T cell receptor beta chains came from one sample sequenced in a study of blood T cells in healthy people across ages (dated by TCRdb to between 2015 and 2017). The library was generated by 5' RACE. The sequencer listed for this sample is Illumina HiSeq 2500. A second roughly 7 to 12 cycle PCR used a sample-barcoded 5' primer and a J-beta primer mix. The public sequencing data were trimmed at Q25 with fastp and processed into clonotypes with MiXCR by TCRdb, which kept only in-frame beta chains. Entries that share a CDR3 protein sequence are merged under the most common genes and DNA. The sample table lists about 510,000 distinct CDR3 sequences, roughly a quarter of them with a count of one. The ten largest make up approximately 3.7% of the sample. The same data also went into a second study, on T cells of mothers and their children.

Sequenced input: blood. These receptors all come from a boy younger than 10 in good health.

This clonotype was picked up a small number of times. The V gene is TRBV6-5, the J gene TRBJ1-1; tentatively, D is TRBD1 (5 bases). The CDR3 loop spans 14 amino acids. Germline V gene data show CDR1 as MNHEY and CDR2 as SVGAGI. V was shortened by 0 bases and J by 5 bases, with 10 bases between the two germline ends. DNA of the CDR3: TGTGCCAGCAGTTACTCTCTGGGGGGGACTGAAGCTTTCTTT. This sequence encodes CASSYSLGGTEAFF.

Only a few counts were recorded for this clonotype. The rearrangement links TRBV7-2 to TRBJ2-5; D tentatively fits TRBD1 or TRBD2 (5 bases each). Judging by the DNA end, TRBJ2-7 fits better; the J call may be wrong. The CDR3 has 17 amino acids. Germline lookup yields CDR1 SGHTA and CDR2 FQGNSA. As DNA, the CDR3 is TGTGCCAGCAGCTCCAGGGCGTCGGGGACCTTGGCCTACGAGCAGTACTTC. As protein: CASSSRASGTLAYEQYF.

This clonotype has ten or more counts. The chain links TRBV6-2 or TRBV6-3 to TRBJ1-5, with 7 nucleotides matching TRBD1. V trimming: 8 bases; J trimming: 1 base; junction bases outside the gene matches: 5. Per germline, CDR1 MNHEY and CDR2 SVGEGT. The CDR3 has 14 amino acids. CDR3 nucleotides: TGTGCCAGCCCCCCGACAGGGAGCAATCAGCCCCAGCATTTT. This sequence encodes CASPPTGSNQPQHF.

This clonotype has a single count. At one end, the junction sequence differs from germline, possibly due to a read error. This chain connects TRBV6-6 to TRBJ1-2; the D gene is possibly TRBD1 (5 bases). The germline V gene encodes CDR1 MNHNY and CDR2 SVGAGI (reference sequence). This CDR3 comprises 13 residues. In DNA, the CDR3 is TGTGCCAGCAGCCCGTTGGCCCGGCAGGGCTACGCCTTC. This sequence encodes CASSPLARQGYAF.

CDR3 sequence (DNA): TGTGCCAGCAGATTAAGACGGGGCTACGAGCAGTACTTC. Its translation is CASRLRRGYEQYF. V is TRBV12-3 or TRBV12-4 and J is TRBJ2-7, with D possibly matching TRBD2 (5 bases). The V and J ends lost 6 bases and 3 bases respectively, with 12 bases between them. This CDR3 spans 13 amino acids.

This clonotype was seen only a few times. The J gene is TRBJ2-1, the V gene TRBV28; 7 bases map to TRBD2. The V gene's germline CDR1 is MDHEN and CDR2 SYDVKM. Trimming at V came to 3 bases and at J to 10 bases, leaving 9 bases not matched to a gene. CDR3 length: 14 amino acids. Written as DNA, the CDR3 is TGTGCCAGCAGTTTCGGAGGCGGGAGTGGCGAGCAGTTCTTC. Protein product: CASSFGGGSGEQFF.

Here the CDR3 reads CASSADLGRGAFF. The CDR3 DNA follows: TGTGCCAGCAGCGCGGACCTGGGCAGGGGCGCTTTCTTT. The gene calls are TRBV5-5 and TRBJ1-1, with a tentative D call TRBD1 (6 bases). The CDR3 extends over 13 amino acids. In germline, CDR1 is SGHKS, CDR2 YYEKEE (reference sequence). Trimming shortened V by 4 bases and J by 11 bases, and 18 bases separated the two germline ends.

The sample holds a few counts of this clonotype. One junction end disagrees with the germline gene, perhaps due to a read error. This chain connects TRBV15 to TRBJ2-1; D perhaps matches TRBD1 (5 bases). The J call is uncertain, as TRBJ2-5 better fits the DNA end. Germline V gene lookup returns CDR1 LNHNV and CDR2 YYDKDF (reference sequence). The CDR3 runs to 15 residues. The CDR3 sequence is CATSRGRAVQEAQYF. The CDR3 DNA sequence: TGTGCCACCAGCAGAGGCAGGGCAGTCCAAGAGGCCCAGTACTTC.

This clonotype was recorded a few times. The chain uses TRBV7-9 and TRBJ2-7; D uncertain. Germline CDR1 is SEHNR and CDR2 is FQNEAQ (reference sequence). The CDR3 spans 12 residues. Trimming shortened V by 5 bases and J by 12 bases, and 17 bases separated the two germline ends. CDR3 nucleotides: TGTGCCAGCAGCCTTAGACAAGGCCCTCCGTACTTC. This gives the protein CASSLRQGPPYF.

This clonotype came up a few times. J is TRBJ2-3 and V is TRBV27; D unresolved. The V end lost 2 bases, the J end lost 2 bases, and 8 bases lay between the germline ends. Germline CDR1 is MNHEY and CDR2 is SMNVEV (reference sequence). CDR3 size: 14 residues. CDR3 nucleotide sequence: TGTGCCAGCAGTTTAGATCTCTTCACAGATACGCAGTATTTT. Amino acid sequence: CASSLDLFTDTQYF.

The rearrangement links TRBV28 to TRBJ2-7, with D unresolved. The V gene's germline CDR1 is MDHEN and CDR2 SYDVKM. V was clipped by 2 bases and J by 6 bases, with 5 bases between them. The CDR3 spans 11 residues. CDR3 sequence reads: CASSLRTEQYF. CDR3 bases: TGTGCCAGCAGTTTAAGAACCGAGCAGTACTTC. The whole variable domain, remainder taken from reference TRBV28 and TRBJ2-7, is DVKVTQSSRYLVKRTGEKVFLECVQDMDHENMFWYRQDPGLGLRLIYFSYDVKMKEKGDIPEGYSVSREKKERFSLILESASTNQTSMYLCASSLRTEQYFGPGTRLTVT.

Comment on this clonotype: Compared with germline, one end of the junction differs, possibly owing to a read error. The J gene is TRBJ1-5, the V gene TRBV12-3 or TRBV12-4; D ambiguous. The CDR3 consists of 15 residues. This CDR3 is CASSFYSYSNQPEHF. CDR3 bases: TGTGCCAGCAGTTTTTACAGCTATAGCAATCAGCCCGAGCATTTT.

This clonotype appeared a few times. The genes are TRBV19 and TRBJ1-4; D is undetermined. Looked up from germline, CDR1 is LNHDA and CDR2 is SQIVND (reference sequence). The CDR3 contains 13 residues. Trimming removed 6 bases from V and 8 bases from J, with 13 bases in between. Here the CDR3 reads CASRRRLGEKLFF. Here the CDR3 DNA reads TGTGCCAGTAGGAGGAGGCTTGGAGAAAAACTGTTTTTT.

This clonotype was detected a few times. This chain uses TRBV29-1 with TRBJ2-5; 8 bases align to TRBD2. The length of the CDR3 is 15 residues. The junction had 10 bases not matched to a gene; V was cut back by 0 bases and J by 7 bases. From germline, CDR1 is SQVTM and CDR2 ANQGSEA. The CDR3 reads CSVEDGGGLGGTQYF. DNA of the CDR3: TGCAGCGTTGAAGATGGGGGGGGACTAGGAGGGACCCAGTACTTC.

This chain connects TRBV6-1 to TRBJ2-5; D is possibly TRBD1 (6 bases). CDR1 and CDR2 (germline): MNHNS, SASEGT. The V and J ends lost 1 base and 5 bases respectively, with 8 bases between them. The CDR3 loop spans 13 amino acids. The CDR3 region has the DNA TGTGCCAGCAGTGAAGACAGGGATGAGACCCAGTACTTC. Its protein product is CASSEDRDETQYF.

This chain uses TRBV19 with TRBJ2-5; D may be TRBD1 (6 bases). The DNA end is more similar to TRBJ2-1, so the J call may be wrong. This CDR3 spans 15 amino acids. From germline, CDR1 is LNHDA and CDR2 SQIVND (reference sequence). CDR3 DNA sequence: TGTGCCAGTAGTGTGAGTCCCAGGGGAAGTAATGAGCAGTTCTTC. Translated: CASSVSPRGSNEQFF.

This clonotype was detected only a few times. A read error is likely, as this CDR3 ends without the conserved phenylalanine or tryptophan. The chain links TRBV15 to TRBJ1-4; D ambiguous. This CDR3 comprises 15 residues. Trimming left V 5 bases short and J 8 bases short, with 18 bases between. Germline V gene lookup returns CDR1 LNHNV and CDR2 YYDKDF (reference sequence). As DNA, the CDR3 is TGTGCCACCAGCGCCCCGGTGGAGGGAAGCGAAAAACTGTTTTCT. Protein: CATSAPVEGSEKLFS.

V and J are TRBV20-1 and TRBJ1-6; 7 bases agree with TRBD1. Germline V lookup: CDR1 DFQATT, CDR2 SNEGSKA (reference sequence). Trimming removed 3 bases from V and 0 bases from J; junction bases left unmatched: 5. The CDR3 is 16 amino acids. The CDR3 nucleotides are TGCAGTGCTAGGACGGGACAGAGCTCCTATAATTCACCCCTCCACTTT. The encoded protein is CSARTGQSSYNSPLHF.

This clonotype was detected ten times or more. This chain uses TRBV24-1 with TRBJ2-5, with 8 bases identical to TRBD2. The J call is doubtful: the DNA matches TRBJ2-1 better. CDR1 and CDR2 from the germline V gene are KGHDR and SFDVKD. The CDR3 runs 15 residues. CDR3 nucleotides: TGTGCCACCAGTGATGGACTTAGCGGGACACCAGAGCAGTTCTTC. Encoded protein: CATSDGLSGTPEQFF.

The CDR3 loop is CASSYAAPDTQYF. Written as DNA, the CDR3 is TGTGCCAGCAGTTACGCAGCCCCAGATACGCAGTATTTT. The chain joins TRBV6-6 to TRBJ2-3; D is unresolved. Trimming stripped 2 bases from V and 4 bases from J, with 7 bases between. Germline assignment: CDR1 MNHNY and CDR2 SVGAGI (reference sequence). CDR3 length: 13 residues.

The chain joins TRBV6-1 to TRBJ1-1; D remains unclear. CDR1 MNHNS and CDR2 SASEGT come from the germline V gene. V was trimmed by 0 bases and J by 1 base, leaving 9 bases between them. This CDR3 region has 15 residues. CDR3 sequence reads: CASSEARASNTEAFF. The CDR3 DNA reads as TGTGCCAGCAGTGAAGCCCGGGCATCGAACACTGAAGCTTTCTTT.

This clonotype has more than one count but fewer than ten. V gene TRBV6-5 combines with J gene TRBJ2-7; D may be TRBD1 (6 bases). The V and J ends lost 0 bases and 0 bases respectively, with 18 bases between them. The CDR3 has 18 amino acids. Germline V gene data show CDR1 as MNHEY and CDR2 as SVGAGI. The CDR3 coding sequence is TGTGCCAGCAGTTACTCCTCGAAACCAACAGGGACCTCCTACGAGCAGTACTTC. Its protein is CASSYSSKPTGTSYEQYF.

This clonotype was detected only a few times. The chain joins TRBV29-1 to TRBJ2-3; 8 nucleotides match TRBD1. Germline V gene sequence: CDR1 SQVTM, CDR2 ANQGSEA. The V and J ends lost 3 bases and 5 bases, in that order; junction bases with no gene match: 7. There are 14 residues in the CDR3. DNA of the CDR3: TGCAGCGTTGAGGGTGGACAGGGAGGAGATACGCAGTATTTT. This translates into CSVEGGQGGDTQYF.

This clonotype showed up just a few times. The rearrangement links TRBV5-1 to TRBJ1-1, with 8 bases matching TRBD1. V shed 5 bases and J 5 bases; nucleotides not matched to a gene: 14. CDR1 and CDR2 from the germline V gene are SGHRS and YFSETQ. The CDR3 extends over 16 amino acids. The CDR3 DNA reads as TGCGCCAGCAGTTCTGGAAGAACAGGGGGGGGTACTGAAGCTTTCTTT. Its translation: CASSSGRTGGGTEAFF.

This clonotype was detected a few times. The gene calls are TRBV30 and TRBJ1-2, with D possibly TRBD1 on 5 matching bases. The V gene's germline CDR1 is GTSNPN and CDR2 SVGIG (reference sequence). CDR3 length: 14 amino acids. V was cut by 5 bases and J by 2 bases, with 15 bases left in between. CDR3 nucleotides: TGTGCCTGGGGGGGGGTGGGAATAAACTATGGCTACACCTTC. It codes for CAWGGVGINYGYTF.

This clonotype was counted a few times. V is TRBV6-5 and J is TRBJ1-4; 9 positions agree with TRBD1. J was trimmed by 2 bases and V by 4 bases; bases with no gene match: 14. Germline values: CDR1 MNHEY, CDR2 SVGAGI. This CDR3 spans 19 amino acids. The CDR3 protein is CASSLDRGLPAETNEKLFF. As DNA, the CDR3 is TGTGCCAGCAGTTTGGACAGGGGCCTCCCGGCAGAGACTAATGAAAAACTGTTTTTT.